This entry lists 2 T cell receptor beta chains sequenced from one sample in a study of blood T cell repertoires in COVID-19. Data came from immunoSEQ multiplex PCR; TCRdb stores just in-frame clones and leaves some out. The table records 200,000 to 300,000 clones, approximately 86% of them present only once. Sequencing used peripheral blood. The receptors originated from a woman aged 60-75 years with active or convalescent COVID-19.

This chain joins TRBV7-3 and TRBJ2-3; the match to TRBD2 covers 8 bases. The CDR3 extends over 19 amino acids. Losses at the gene ends were 2 bases for V and 5 bases for J; bases not matched to a gene: 18. Germline values: CDR1 SGHTA, CDR2 FQGTGA. CDR3 sequence (DNA): TGTGCCAGCAGCTTAGTCAGACTAGCGTCCCCCCGGGAGGGAGATACGCAGTATTTT. It encodes CASSLVRLASPREGDTQYF.

V usage is TRBV7-9 and J usage is TRBJ2-5; D is perhaps TRBD2 (7 bases). The CDR3 is 15 amino acids. Trimming pared 1 base from V and 5 bases from J, leaving 14 bases between. The germline gives CDR1 SEHNR, CDR2 FQNEAQ (reference sequence). The CDR3 DNA is TGTGCCAGCAGCTTAGGAGGGGGGGGCCGGGAGACCCAGTACTTC. Its translation: CASSLGGGGRETQYF.